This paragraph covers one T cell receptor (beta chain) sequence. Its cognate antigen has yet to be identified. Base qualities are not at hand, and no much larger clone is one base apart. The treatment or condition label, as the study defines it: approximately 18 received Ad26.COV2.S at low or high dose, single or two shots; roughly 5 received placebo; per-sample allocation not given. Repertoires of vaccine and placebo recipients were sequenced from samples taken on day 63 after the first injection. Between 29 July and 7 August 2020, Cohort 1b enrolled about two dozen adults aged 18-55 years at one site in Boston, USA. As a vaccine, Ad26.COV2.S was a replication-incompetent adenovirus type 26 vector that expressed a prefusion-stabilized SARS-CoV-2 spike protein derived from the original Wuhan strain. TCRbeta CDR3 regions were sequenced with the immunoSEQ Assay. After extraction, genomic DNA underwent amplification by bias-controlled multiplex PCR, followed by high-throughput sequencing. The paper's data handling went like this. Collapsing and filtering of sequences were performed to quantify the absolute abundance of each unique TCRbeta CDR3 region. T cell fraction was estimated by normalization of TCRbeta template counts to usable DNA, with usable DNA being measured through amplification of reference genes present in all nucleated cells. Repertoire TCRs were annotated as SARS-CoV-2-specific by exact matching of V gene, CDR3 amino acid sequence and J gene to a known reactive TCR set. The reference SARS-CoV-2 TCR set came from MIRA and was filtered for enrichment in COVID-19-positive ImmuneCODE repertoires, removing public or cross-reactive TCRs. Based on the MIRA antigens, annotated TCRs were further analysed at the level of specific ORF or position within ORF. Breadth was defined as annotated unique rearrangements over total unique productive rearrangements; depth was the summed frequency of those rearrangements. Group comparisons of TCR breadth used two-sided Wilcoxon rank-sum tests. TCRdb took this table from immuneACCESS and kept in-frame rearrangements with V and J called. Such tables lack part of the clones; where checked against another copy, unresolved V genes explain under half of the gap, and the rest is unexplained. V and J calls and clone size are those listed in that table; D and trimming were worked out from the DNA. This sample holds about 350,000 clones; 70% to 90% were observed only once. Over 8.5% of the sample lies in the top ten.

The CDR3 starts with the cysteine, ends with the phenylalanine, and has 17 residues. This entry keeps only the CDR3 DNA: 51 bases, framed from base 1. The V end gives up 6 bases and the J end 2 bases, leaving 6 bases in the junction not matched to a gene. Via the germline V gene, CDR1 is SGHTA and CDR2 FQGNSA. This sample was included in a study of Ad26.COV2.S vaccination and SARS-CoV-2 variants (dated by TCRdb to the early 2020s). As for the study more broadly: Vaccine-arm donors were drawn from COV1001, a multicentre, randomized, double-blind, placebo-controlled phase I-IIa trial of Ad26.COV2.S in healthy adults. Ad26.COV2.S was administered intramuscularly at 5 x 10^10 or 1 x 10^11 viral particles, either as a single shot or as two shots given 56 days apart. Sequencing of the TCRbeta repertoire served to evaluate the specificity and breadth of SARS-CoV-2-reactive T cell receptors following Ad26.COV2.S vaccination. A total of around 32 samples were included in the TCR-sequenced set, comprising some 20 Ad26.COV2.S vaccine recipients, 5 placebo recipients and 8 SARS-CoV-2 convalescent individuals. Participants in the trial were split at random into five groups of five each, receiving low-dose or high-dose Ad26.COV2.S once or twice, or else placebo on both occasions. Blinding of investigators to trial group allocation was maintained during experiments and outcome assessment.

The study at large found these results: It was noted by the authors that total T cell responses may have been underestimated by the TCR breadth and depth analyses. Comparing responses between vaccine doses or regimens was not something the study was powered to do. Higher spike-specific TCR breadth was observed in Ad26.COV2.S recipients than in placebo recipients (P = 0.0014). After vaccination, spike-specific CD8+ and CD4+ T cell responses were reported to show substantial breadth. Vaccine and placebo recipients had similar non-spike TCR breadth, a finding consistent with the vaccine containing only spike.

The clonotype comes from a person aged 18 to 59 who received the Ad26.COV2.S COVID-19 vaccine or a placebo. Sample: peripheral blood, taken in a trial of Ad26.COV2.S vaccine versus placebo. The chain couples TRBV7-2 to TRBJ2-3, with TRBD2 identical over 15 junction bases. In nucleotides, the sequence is TGTGCCAGCAGGCCGGGACTAGCGGGAGGCCCCACAGATACGCAGTATTTT. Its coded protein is CASRPGLAGGPTDTQYF. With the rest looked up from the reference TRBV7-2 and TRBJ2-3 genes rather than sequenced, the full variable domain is GAGVSQSPSNKVTEKGKDVELRCDPISGHTALYWYRQSLGQGLEFLIYFQGNSAPDKSGLPSDRFSAERTGGSVSTLTIQRTQQEDSAVYLCASRPGLAGGPTDTQYFGPGTRLTVL.